Each of the 30 T cell receptor beta chains below was sequenced from the same sample in a study of shared clonotypes between healthy human individuals. Here immunoSEQ multiplex PCR was the method, and the copy in TCRdb shows in-frame clones only, minus some. The profile shows 400,000 to 500,000 clones, around 80% of them singletons. Sequencing input: PBMCs. The receptor source for this set is a woman aged 40 to 50 in good health. Some clones in this sample may be carry-over from other donors' samples.

The V and J genes are TRBV11-3 and TRBJ2-2; D tentatively fits TRBD1 or TRBD2 (6 bases each). Germline lookup yields CDR1 SGHNT and CDR2 YENEEA. V shed 6 bases and J shed 6 bases, with 11 bases lying between them. There are 13 residues in the CDR3. CDR3 bases: TGTGCCAGCAGGAACGGGGGCGCCGGGGAGCTGTTTTTT. This codes for CASRNGGAGELFF.

This clone was seen a handful of times. This sequence joins TRBV5-1 and TRBJ2-5; 8 bases match TRBD2. The germline gives CDR1 SGHRS, CDR2 YFSETQ. This CDR3 is 13 amino acids long. J lost 5 bases, V lost 4 bases, and 4 bases had no gene match. The CDR3 bases are TGCGCCAGCAGCCCGACTAGCGCGGAGACCCAGTACTTC. Translating gives CASSPTSAETQYF. Variable domain in full (rest from reference TRBV5-1 and TRBJ2-5): KAGVTQTPRYLIKTRGQQVTLSCSPISGHRSVSWYQQTPGQGLQFLFEYFSETQRNKGNFPGRFSGRQFSNSRSEMNVSTLELGDSALYLCASSPTSAETQYFGPGTRLLVL.

This clone has more than one count but fewer than ten. The CDR3 bases are TGTGCCAGCAGCTTAATTGGTATCCGCACAGATACGCAGTATTTT. Amino acid sequence: CASSLIGIRTDTQYF. The chain combines TRBV13 with TRBJ2-3; unclear D gene. The V and J ends lost 2 bases and 1 base respectively, with 10 bases between them. CDR1 and CDR2 (germline): PRHDT, FYEKMQ (reference sequence). This CDR3 contains 15 residues.

The chain recombines TRBV6-4 with TRBJ2-2; unclear D gene. CDR3 length: 13 amino acids. CDR1 is MRHNA, CDR2 SNTAGT, per germline. Trimming removed 4 bases from V and 3 bases from J, with 6 bases in between. DNA of the CDR3: TGTGCCAGCAGTGCCCTCTACACCGGGGAGCTGTTTTTT. Translation gives CASSALYTGELFF.

The gene calls are TRBV28 and TRBJ2-5; a possible D gene is TRBD2 (6 bases). V lost 3 bases to trimming and J lost 5 bases, with 13 bases between them. The CDR3 is 14 amino acids. Germline CDR1 reads MDHEN; CDR2 reads SYDVKM. The chain's CDR3 is CASSFWDSSETQYF. The CDR3 DNA follows: TGTGCCAGCAGTTTCTGGGACTCTTCCGAGACCCAGTACTTC.

Note on this clone: The CDR3 end shows no conserved phenylalanine or tryptophan, and so a read error is likely. V is TRBV18 and J is TRBJ1-2; D remains unclear. The CDR3 is 15 amino acids. Germline V gene data show CDR1 as KGHSH and CDR2 as LQKENI. CDR3 sequence reads: CVSSPLSDANYGYTL. CDR3 DNA sequence: TGTGTCAGCTCACCACTGTCAGACGCTAACTATGGCTACACCCTC.

The chain is built from TRBV28 and TRBJ1-5; D not certain. CDR1 is MDHEN, CDR2 SYDVKM, per germline. Deletions cut 4 bases from V and 4 bases from J, with 8 bases between. The CDR3 runs 13 residues. The CDR3 nucleotides read TGTGCCAGCAGTTGGACGGTGAATCAGCCCCAGCATTTT. Amino acids: CASSWTVNQPQHF.

The chain combines TRBV4-2 with TRBJ2-5; maybe TRBD1 (5 bases). The CDR3 covers 17 residues. Per germline, CDR1 LGHNA and CDR2 YNFKEQ. Trimming removed 0 bases at V and 1 base at J, with 15 bases between. This chain's CDR3 is CASSQDLGHLTQETQYF. In DNA form, the CDR3 reads TGTGCCAGCAGCCAAGATCTCGGACATCTCACCCAAGAGACCCAGTACTTC.

The V and J genes are TRBV5-1 and TRBJ2-5; D might be TRBD2 (6 bases). V lost 0 bases to trimming and J lost 5 bases, with 11 bases between them. Germline CDR1 reads SGHRS; CDR2 reads YFSETQ. The CDR3 loop spans 14 amino acids. This CDR3 reads CASSLAEGRETQYF. DNA of the CDR3: TGCGCCAGCAGCTTGGCGGAGGGGAGGGAGACCCAGTACTTC. The full variable domain, completed using reference TRBV5-1 and TRBJ2-5, is KAGVTQTPRYLIKTRGQQVTLSCSPISGHRSVSWYQQTPGQGLQFLFEYFSETQRNKGNFPGRFSGRQFSNSRSEMNVSTLELGDSALYLCASSLAEGRETQYFGPGTRLLVL.

This chain links TRBV5-1 with TRBJ1-1, with D tentatively TRBD1 (6 bases). Germline CDR1 reads SGHRS; CDR2 reads YFSETQ. CDR3 length: 14 amino acids. The V end lost 1 base, the J end lost 5 bases, and 12 bases lay between the germline ends. The CDR3 DNA sequence: TGCGCCAGCAGCTTGATCAGGGGTGATACTGAAGCTTTCTTT. Translation gives CASSLIRGDTEAFF.

This sequence joins TRBV7-2 and TRBJ2-7; D gene uncertain. Germline assignment: CDR1 SGHTA and CDR2 FQGNSA. V was cut by 1 base and J by 6 bases, with 10 bases left in between. The CDR3 spans 13 residues. CDR3 DNA: TGTGCCAGCAGCTTAGTTGGTTGGGCCGAGCAGTACTTC. It encodes CASSLVGWAEQYF.

V and J are TRBV4-1 and TRBJ2-3, with 7 bases fitting TRBD2. With 1 base clipped from V and 0 bases from J, the junction kept 10 bases outside the gene matches. CDR1 is MGHRA, CDR2 YSYEKL, per germline. This CDR3 comprises 18 residues. The CDR3 sequence: CASSQGRASGPSTDTQYF. The CDR3 coding sequence is TGCGCCAGCAGCCAAGGAAGGGCTAGCGGTCCTAGCACAGATACGCAGTATTTT.

The gene calls are TRBV30 and TRBJ2-5; maybe TRBD1 (5 bases). The J call may be incorrect, as the DNA end agrees better with TRBJ2-7. This CDR3 spans 12 amino acids. CDR1 GTSNPN and CDR2 SVGIG come from the germline V gene (reference sequence). The CDR3 nucleotides read TGTTCTACCGGGCAGGGAACCTACGAGCAGTACTTC. Protein: CSTGQGTYEQYF.

This clone has more than one count but fewer than ten. The V gene is TRBV29-1, the J gene TRBJ2-5; possible D gene TRBD1, 6 bases. The DNA matches TRBJ2-7 better at its end, which makes the J call doubtful. Germline values: CDR1 SQVTM, CDR2 ANQGSEA. The CDR3 covers 14 residues. CDR3 DNA sequence: TGCAGCGTGGGGACGGGACAAATGAACTACGAGCAGTACTTC. This gives the protein CSVGTGQMNYEQYF.

The gene calls are TRBV28 and TRBJ1-2, with 11 positions matching TRBD1. Unmatched junction bases numbered 2, after V lost 2 bases and J lost 6 bases. Germline V gene data show CDR1 as MDHEN and CDR2 as SYDVKM. This CDR3 contains 14 residues. The CDR3 spells CASSLLGQGDGYTF. The CDR3 region has the DNA TGTGCCAGCAGTTTACTGGGACAGGGGGATGGCTACACCTTC.

This rearrangement joins TRBV5-4 to TRBJ2-7, with 8 nucleotides matching TRBD2. The CDR3 extends over 18 amino acids. With 4 bases clipped from V and 7 bases from J, the junction kept 22 bases outside the gene matches. Germline V gives CDR1 SGHNT, CDR2 YYREEE (reference sequence). The CDR3 sequence: CASSEGVHLGRASYEQYF. CDR3 DNA: TGTGCCAGCAGCGAGGGGGTCCATCTCGGGAGGGCCTCGTATGAGCAGTACTTC.

A word on this clone: Other DNA sequences in the sample encode the same CDR3. The chain couples TRBV19 to TRBJ2-7; possibly TRBD1 for D (5 bases). This CDR3 region has 13 residues. CDR1 is LNHDA and CDR2 is SQIVND in the germline V gene (reference sequence). The V gene lost 3 bases and the J gene lost 2 bases, with 8 bases spanning the gap. CDR3 coding DNA: TGTGCCAGTAGTATCGGCAGGGCCTACGAGCAGTACTTC. Its translation: CASSIGRAYEQYF.

The chain recombines TRBV18 with TRBJ2-5; 11 nucleotides agree with TRBD2. The DNA matches TRBJ2-7 better at its end, which makes the J call doubtful. Looked up from germline, CDR1 is KGHSH and CDR2 is LQKENI. The CDR3 runs 16 residues. In DNA, the CDR3 is TGTGCCAGCTCACCTGAAGGGACTAGCGGTATCTACGAGCAGTACTTC. Amino acids: CASSPEGTSGIYEQYF.

V is TRBV5-1 and J is TRBJ2-3; TRBD2 aligns across 9 bases. The germline V gene has CDR1 SGHRS and CDR2 YFSETQ. CDR3 length equals 15 residues. V trimming: 3 bases; J trimming: 3 bases; junction bases outside the gene matches: 5. The CDR3 loop is CASSSGLAWTDTQYF. CDR3 nucleotides: TGCGCCAGCAGCTCTGGACTAGCGTGGACAGATACGCAGTATTTT.

This clone occurred many times. The sample carries other DNA sequences with the same CDR3. The chain carries TRBV25-1 and TRBJ2-5, with D unresolved. CDR3 length: 13 residues. The ends were cut back, 6 bases at V and 2 bases at J, with 10 bases in the middle. Germline lookup yields CDR1 MGHDK and CDR2 SYGVNS. The CDR3 loop is CASRHNQQETQYF. CDR3 sequence (DNA): TGTGCCAGCAGACACAATCAGCAAGAGACCCAGTACTTC.

The chain is built from TRBV14 and TRBJ2-2; the match to TRBD2 covers 9 bases. The V and J ends lost 5 bases and 6 bases, in that order; junction bases with no gene match: 10. The CDR3 length is 16 residues. Per germline, CDR1 SGHDN and CDR2 FVKESK. Here the CDR3 reads CASSARSGRVPGELFF. The DNA of the CDR3 is TGTGCCAGCAGCGCCCGTAGCGGGAGAGTTCCCGGGGAGCTGTTTTTT.

This clone has at least ten counts. This chain connects TRBV7-2 to TRBJ2-7, with a possible D match to TRBD1 (5 bases). The CDR3 has 14 residues. Looked up from germline, CDR1 is SGHTA and CDR2 is FQGNSA. The V gene lost 3 bases and the J gene lost 3 bases, with 12 bases spanning the gap. CDR3 nucleotides: TGTGCCAGCAGCTTTGGTAGGCAGGGCTACGAGCAGTACTTC. Its protein is CASSFGRQGYEQYF.

In regard to this clone: Other DNA sequences in the same sample also yield this CDR3. The chain carries TRBV5-5 and TRBJ2-5; D assignment may be TRBD1 or TRBD2 (5 bases each). V was clipped by 0 bases and J by 3 bases, with 9 bases between them. The CDR3 is 14 residues long. In germline, CDR1 is SGHKS, CDR2 YYEKEE (reference sequence). The CDR3: CASSLAGTEETQYF. In DNA form, the CDR3 reads TGTGCCAGCAGCTTGGCGGGGACCGAAGAGACCCAGTACTTC.

The chain employs TRBV11-1 and TRBJ2-6, with 7 nucleotides matching TRBD1. With V trimmed by 1 base and J by 5 bases, 5 bases remained unmatched. This CDR3 is built from 16 residues. Germline assignment: CDR1 SGHAT and CDR2 FQDESV (reference sequence). The CDR3 loop reads CASSLGGTVRANVLTF. DNA of the CDR3: TGTGCCAGCAGCTTAGGGGGGACAGTCAGGGCCAACGTCCTGACTTTC. The whole variable domain, filled in from reference TRBV11-1 and TRBJ2-6, reads EAEVAQSPRYKITEKSQAVAFWCDPISGHATLYWYRQILGQGPELLVQFQDESVVDDSQLPKDRFSAERLKGVDSTLKIQPAELGDSAMYLCASSLGGTVRANVLTFGAGSRLTVL.

This clone showed up many times. V gene TRBV10-1 combines with J gene TRBJ2-1; D is possibly TRBD1 (5 bases). Germline loops: CDR1 WNHNN, CDR2 SYGVQD (reference sequence). The length of the CDR3 is 13 residues. Trimming took 6 bases from V and 9 from J, leaving 15 bases between them. CDR3 nucleotides: TGCGCCAGCAGCAACAGGATTTACGGTGAGCAGTTCTTC. Encoded protein: CASSNRIYGEQFF.

A few counts support this clone. The gene calls are TRBV18 and TRBJ1-3; TRBD1 is a possible D gene (5 bases). The CDR3 consists of 16 residues. Germline loops: CDR1 KGHSH, CDR2 LQKENI. V was pared by 3 bases and J by 0 bases, with 12 bases between. CDR3 amino acids: CASSPETARSGNTIYF. As DNA, the CDR3 is TGTGCCAGCTCACCGGAGACAGCGCGCTCTGGAAACACCATATATTTT.

This clone was detected a few times. The chain joins TRBV7-6 to TRBJ1-5, with 7 bases lining up with TRBD1. Germline-derived CDR1 and CDR2 are SGHVS and FNYEAQ. The CDR3 sequence is 14 residues long. Losses at the gene ends were 3 bases for V and 4 bases for J; bases not matched to a gene: 3. The CDR3 DNA is TGTGCCAGCAGCTTGGGACAGAGTAATCAGCCCCAGCATTTT. Amino acid sequence: CASSLGQSNQPQHF.

V gene TRBV12-5 combines with J gene TRBJ2-3, with TRBD2 matching over 12 bases. This CDR3 contains 21 residues. CDR1 LGHNT and CDR2 FRNRAP come from the germline V gene. Trimming at V came to 7 bases and at J to 0 bases, leaving 20 bases not matched to a gene. CDR3 loop: CASAPDRKTSGRSISTDTQYF. The CDR3 nucleotides are TGTGCTAGTGCCCCAGACAGGAAAACTAGCGGGAGGTCCATTAGCACAGATACGCAGTATTTT.

This clone has a single count. The chain recombines TRBV4-1 with TRBJ2-5; 11 nucleotides align to TRBD2. CDR1 and CDR2 (germline): MGHRA, YSYEKL. This CDR3 spans 16 amino acids. After removal of 1 base from V and 11 bases from J, the junction contained 12 bases not matched to a gene. CDR3 in amino acids: CASSQGITSGRVEQYF. The CDR3 DNA reads as TGCGCCAGCAGCCAAGGGATCACTAGCGGGAGAGTAGAGCAGTACTTC.

This clone was detected only once. CDR3 nucleotides: TGTGCCAGCAGCCGGGACAGGGGATCTTCAGATACGCAGTATTTT. This translates into CASSRDRGSSDTQYF. The chain recombines TRBV5-4 with TRBJ2-3, with TRBD1 matching 10 bases. The CDR3 is 15 amino acids. CDR1 and CDR2 from the germline V gene are SGHNT and YYREEE (reference sequence). The ends lost 4 bases at V and 4 bases at J; junction bases unmatched: 6.